This record concerns one TCR beta chain sequence. Original processing methods: Reference gene primer amplification gave nucleated cell count estimates. Data came from immunoSEQ multiplex PCR; TCRdb stores just in-frame clones and leaves some out. V and J calls and clone size come straight from that table; D and trimming were deduced from the DNA. The repertoire consists of approximately 140,000 clones, with 80% to 90% occurring once and the leading ten covering roughly 34%. This record belongs to a study of blood T cell repertoires in COVID-19. Study-level background: From the United States, Italy and Spain came samples of acute and convalescent COVID-19. PBMCs, B-cell-depleted T cells, or T cells were the source of the cDNA or gDNA that made up the material.

V lost 0 bases to trimming and J lost 1 base, with 7 bases between them. Germline loops: CDR1 SGHTS, CDR2 YDEGEE. The CDR3 covers 14 residues. Sequenced sample: peripheral blood. The receptor comes from a human donor in a cohort sampled during active COVID-19. The chain carries TRBV5-8 and TRBJ1-1; no firm D call. The CDR3 protein is CASSLGAPNTEAFF. CDR3 bases: TGTGCCAGCAGCTTGGGAGCCCCGAACACTGAAGCTTTCTTT.